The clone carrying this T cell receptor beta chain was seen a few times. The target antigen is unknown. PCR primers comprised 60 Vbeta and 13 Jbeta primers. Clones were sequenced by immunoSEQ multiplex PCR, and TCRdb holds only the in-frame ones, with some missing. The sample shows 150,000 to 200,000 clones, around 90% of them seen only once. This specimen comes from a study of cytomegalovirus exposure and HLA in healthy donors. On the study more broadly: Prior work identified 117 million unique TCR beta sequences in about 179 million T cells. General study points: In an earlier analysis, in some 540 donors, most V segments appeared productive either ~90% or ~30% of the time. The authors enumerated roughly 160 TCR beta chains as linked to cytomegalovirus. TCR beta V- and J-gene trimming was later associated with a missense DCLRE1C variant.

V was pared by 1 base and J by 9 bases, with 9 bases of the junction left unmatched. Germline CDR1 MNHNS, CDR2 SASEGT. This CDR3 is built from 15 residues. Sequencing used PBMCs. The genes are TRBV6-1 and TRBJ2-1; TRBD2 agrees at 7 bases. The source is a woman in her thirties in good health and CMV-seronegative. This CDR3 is CASSEEASGPSEQFF. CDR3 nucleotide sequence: TGTGCCAGCAGTGAAGAGGCTAGCGGCCCGTCTGAGCAGTTCTTC.